This T cell receptor beta chain was identified in a study of cytomegalovirus exposure and HLA in healthy donors. Background on the study: Unique TCR beta sequences numbering some 120 million came from about 179 million T cells in an earlier analysis. About four fifths of 350 to 400 genotyped donors fell in the Caucasian-associated ancestry cluster. Regarding the study as a whole: Presence/absence analyses assumed roughly uniform sequencing depth across donors.

In the case of this clone: Antigen unknown.

The PCR contained 60 Vbeta and 13 Jbeta primers. Here immunoSEQ multiplex PCR was the method, and the copy in TCRdb shows in-frame clones only, minus some. The sample lists more than 75,000 clones; 84% were seen once. From germline, CDR1 is MRHNA and CDR2 SNTAGT. With V trimmed by 4 bases and J by 2 bases, 15 bases remained unmatched. The CDR3 length is 18 residues. This chain links TRBV6-4 with TRBJ2-7; 9 bases are a match to TRBD1. The TCR was taken from a woman between 18 and 29 years old in good health and CMV-seropositive. Sequenced input: PBMCs. The CDR3 here is CASSAKLGERDRAYEQYF. In nucleotides, the CDR3 is TGTGCCAGCAGTGCCAAACTTGGGGAAAGGGACAGGGCCTACGAGCAGTACTTC.